One T cell receptor beta chain is described in this entry. Per germline, CDR1 SGHNT and CDR2 YYREEE (reference sequence). V was pared by 0 bases and J by 2 bases, with 7 bases between. This CDR3 has 14 residues. The data were obtained in a study of blood T cell repertoires in COVID-19. TCRdb keeps only in-frame clones here, not all; method: immunoSEQ multiplex PCR. Among roughly 250,000 clones listed, 75% to 90% were seen once. The sequence derives from a middle-aged woman with acute or convalescent COVID-19. The rearrangement uses TRBV5-4 and TRBJ2-3; no clear D. The specimen was peripheral blood. As DNA, the CDR3 is TGTGCCAGCAGCTTGGACAGCTACACAGATACGCAGTATTTT. This gives the protein CASSLDSYTDTQYF. Drawing the rest from reference TRBV5-4 and TRBJ2-3, the complete variable domain is ETGVTQSPTHLIKTRGQQVTLRCSSQSGHNTVSWYQQALGQGPQFIFQYYREEENGRGNFPPRFSGLQFPNYSSELNVNALELDDSALYLCASSLDSYTDTQYFGPGTRLTVL.